This is a list of T cell receptor beta chains from one sample in a study of T-cell memory formation after mild COVID-19. TCRdb processed the 5' RACE reads anew with MiXCR; each CDR3 protein has one entry. The repertoire has 120,000 to 150,000 distinct CDR3 sequences, 6% to 6.5% of them found once; the top ten carry more than 2%. Sequencing was carried out using PBMCs or a T cell subset sorted from them (not recorded which). The receptors come from an adult woman who had mild COVID-19 (a few samples of this study predate the infection). Cell type and time point are not known. Both conserved end residues are part of each CDR3. The order of the fields is V gene, D gene, J gene, clone size, CDR3 DNA, CDR3 protein. D genes are given only for firm matches. Rows may omit the clone size; those that give it use once, few, many or a size class.

TRBV7-3	TRBD2	TRBJ2-1	many	TGTGCCAGCAGCTTAAATCCTAGCGGGGGGCGTAATGAGCAGTTCTTC	CASSLNPSGGRNEQFF
TRBV6-5	NA	TRBJ2-2	many	TGTGCCAGCAGTTACACCGGTCGAGTTGACGGGCGGGGCGGGGAGCTGTTTTTT	CASSYTGRVDGRGGELFF
TRBV5-1	TRBD1	TRBJ1-6	NA	TGCGCCAGCAGCGTCGGACAGGGGATCGCGGGGACCCTTTATAATTCACCCCTCCACTTT	CASSVGQGIAGTLYNSPLHF
TRBV6-1	TRBD1	TRBJ1-1	NA	TGTGCCAGCAGTTGGACAGGGGGAAACACTGAAGCTTTCTTT	CASSWTGGNTEAFF
TRBV11-3	NA	TRBJ2-2	few	TGTGCCAGCAGCTTCACCCTTGTGGGGGACACCGGGGAGCTGTTTTTT	CASSFTLVGDTGELFF
TRBV20-1	NA	TRBJ2-5	few	TGCAGTGCCCCGACACCCCTGCTAGGCTCGACTAGTGCACCCGGGGGCCAAGAGACCCAGTACTTC	CSAPTPLLGSTSAPGGQETQYF
TRBV27	TRBD2	TRBJ2-1	many	TGTGCCAGCAGTCCCCAAGGACTAGTTAGCAATGAGCAGTTCTTC	CASSPQGLVSNEQFF
TRBV24-1	NA	TRBJ2-7	NA	TGTGCCACCAGTGATTTTGGGGGTGGCGAGCAGTACTTC	CATSDFGGGEQYF
TRBV18	NA	TRBJ2-7	NA	TGTGCCAGCTCACCGCGGGCCGCAGCCGAGCAGTACTTC	CASSPRAAAEQYF
TRBV7-2	TRBD1	TRBJ2-5	many	TGTGCCAGCAGTCGGGGACAGGGAAAAGAGACCCAGTACTTC	CASSRGQGKETQYF
TRBV29-1	NA	TRBJ1-6	NA	TGCAGCGCAAAGTCGGACAATAATTCACCCCTCCACTTT	CSAKSDNNSPLHF
TRBV6-6	NA	TRBJ2-7	many	TGTGCCAGCAGTTACTCGATTGTTGGCGGGGCCTACGAGCAGTACTTC	CASSYSIVGGAYEQYF
TRBV2	NA	TRBJ2-7	NA	TGTGCCAGCAGGGAAGGCAAGCAGTACTTC	CASREGKQYF
TRBV6-6	TRBD1	TRBJ2-3	NA	TGTGCCAGCAGCAAGACAGGGCTTGCTCTGGGCACAGATACGCAGTATTTT	CASSKTGLALGTDTQYF
TRBV25-1	NA	TRBJ1-1	many	TGTGCCAGCATGACAGACCCGAACACTGAAGCTTTCTTT	CASMTDPNTEAFF
TRBV7-8	NA	TRBJ2-5	many	TGTGCCAGCAGCTTAGTAATGAGTCAGGAGACCCAGTACTTC	CASSLVMSQETQYF
TRBV7-2	NA	TRBJ1-5	many	TGTGCCAGCAGCTTAGCCTCCACCAGACACAATCAGCCCCAGCATTTT	CASSLASTRHNQPQHF
TRBV5-8	NA	TRBJ1-1	NA	TGTGCCAGCAGCCTAGAAAGACAGGTGGCTTTCTTT	CASSLERQVAFF
TRBV6-2/TRBV6-3	TRBD2	TRBJ2-1	many	TGTGCCAGCAGTGTGAGGACTAGCTCCTACAATGAGCAGTTCTTC	CASSVRTSSYNEQFF
TRBV5-1	NA	TRBJ2-3	many	TGCGCCAGCAGCTTGGCACTAGCCTTTTACACAGATACGCAGTATTTT	CASSLALAFYTDTQYF
TRBV7-8	TRBD2	TRBJ2-1	many	TGTGCCAGCAGCTATCAGCGGGGGGAGTACAATGAGCAGTTCTTC	CASSYQRGEYNEQFF
TRBV4-3	NA	TRBJ1-5	many	TGCGCCAGCAGCCAAGACGGCCTAAGCAATCAGCCCCAGCATTTT	CASSQDGLSNQPQHF
TRBV4-2	NA	TRBJ2-2	NA	TGTGCCAGCAGCCAAGGTCGCAGGAAGAACACCGGGGAGCTGTTTTTT	CASSQGRRKNTGELFF
TRBV12-3/TRBV12-4	NA	TRBJ1-1	many	TGTGCCAGCACCAGACAGGTGACGAAAAACACTGAAGCTTTCTTT	CASTRQVTKNTEAFF
TRBV5-1	NA	TRBJ1-1	many	TGCGCCAGCAGCCTCGGGGGGAACGCTGAAGCTTTCTTT	CASSLGGNAEAFF